These 25 T cell receptor beta chains were all obtained from the same sample, sequenced in a study of blood T cell repertoires in COVID-19. The repertoire was sequenced with immunoSEQ multiplex PCR; TCRdb's copy has only in-frame clones and lacks some. The sample consists of approximately 140,000 clones, 80% to 90% of them appearing once. Sequenced: peripheral blood. These receptor sequences come from a woman aged 55-69 years with COVID-19, enrolled during active disease.

V usage is TRBV7-6 and J usage is TRBJ2-7; D not resolved. In germline, CDR1 is SGHVS, CDR2 FNYEAQ. The CDR3 has 15 residues. V lost 5 bases to trimming and J lost 4 bases, with 18 bases between them. CDR3 sequence (DNA): TGTGCCAGCAGCCCCGCCTTCGGAGATTATTACGAGCAGTACTTC. This translates into CASSPAFGDYYEQYF.

The chain recombines TRBV19 with TRBJ1-2, with D perhaps matching TRBD1 (5 bases). V lost 3 bases to trimming and J lost 5 bases, with 22 bases between them. CDR1 and CDR2 from the germline V gene are LNHDA and SQIVND (reference sequence). This CDR3 has 17 residues. The CDR3 loop reads CASSIPADSAFEYGYTF. CDR3 nucleotide sequence: TGTGCCAGTAGTATCCCGGCCGACAGTGCTTTCGAGTATGGCTACACCTTC.

The V call is TRBV3-1 (or the pseudogene TRBV3-2), the J call TRBJ2-3, with TRBD2 identical over 8 bases. The CDR3 is made up of 16 amino acids. Unmatched junction bases numbered 8, after V lost 4 bases and J lost 2 bases. Germline CDR1 reads LGHDT; CDR2 reads YNNKEL (reference sequence). The chain's CDR3 is CASSPWSGGHTDTQYF. In DNA form, the CDR3 reads TGTGCCAGCAGCCCTTGGAGCGGGGGCCACACAGATACGCAGTATTTT.

The rearrangement joins TRBV7-9 to TRBJ1-1; D perhaps matches TRBD1 (6 bases). CDR3 length: 14 residues. The V gene's germline CDR1 is SEHNR and CDR2 FQNEAQ (reference sequence). Trimming pared 5 bases from V and 1 base from J, leaving 11 bases between. CDR3 sequence: CASSPGTQNTEAFF. CDR3 bases: TGTGCCAGCAGCCCGGGGACACAGAACACTGAAGCTTTCTTT.

The chain couples TRBV15 to TRBJ1-1; a possible D gene is TRBD1 (5 bases). Germline V gives CDR1 LNHNV, CDR2 YYDKDF (reference sequence). V shed 1 base and J shed 1 base, with 13 bases lying between them. The CDR3 consists of 16 residues. DNA for the CDR3: TGTGCCACCAGCAGAGGCCGGGGGTTTGGGAACACTGAAGCTTTCTTT. This gives the protein CATSRGRGFGNTEAFF. Complete variable domain (other parts from reference TRBV15 and TRBJ1-1): DAMVIQNPRYQVTQFGKPVTLSCSQTLNHNVMYWYQQKSSQAPKLLFHYYDKDFNNEADTPDNFQSRRPNTSFCFLDIRSPGLGDTAMYLCATSRGRGFGNTEAFFGQGTRLTVV.

The CDR3 spells CASRSGGPDTQYF. The CDR3 DNA reads TGTGCCAGCAGGAGCGGGGGTCCAGATACGCAGTATTTT. The chain couples TRBV6-4 to TRBJ2-3; 8 nucleotides match TRBD2. Germline-derived CDR1 and CDR2 are MRHNA and SNTAGT. Germline trimming cut 6 bases from V and 4 bases from J; bases unmatched to any gene: 3. This CDR3 is 13 amino acids long.

This sequence joins TRBV7-8 and TRBJ2-3, with 7 bases that match TRBD1. With 4 bases clipped from V and 0 bases from J, the junction kept 16 bases outside the gene matches. The CDR3 contains 19 residues. CDR1 and CDR2 from the germline V gene are SGHVS and FQNEAQ. The CDR3 coding sequence is TGTGCCAGCAGCTCACCCGGGACAGAGATTTCCTCTAGCACAGATACGCAGTATTTT. Its translation: CASSSPGTEISSSTDTQYF. Filled out from reference TRBV7-8 and TRBJ2-3, the complete variable domain reads GAGVSQSPRYKVAKRGQDVALRCDPISGHVSLFWYQQALGQGPEFLTYFQNEAQLDKSGLPSDRFFAERPEGSVSTLKIQRTQQEDSAVYLCASSSPGTEISSSTDTQYFGPGTRLTVL.

This clone was detected only once. The rearrangement joins TRBV4-2 to TRBJ2-3; 9 nucleotides agree with TRBD2. The CDR3 contains 17 residues. The germline V gene has CDR1 LGHNA and CDR2 YNFKEQ. The V and J ends lost 0 bases and 5 bases, in that order; junction bases with no gene match: 9. The CDR3 nucleotides are TGTGCCAGCAGCCAAGATCCGGGTAGCGGGGGAGGAGATACGCAGTATTTT. It specifies CASSQDPGSGGGDTQYF.

J is TRBJ2-7 and V is TRBV5-6; D perhaps matches TRBD1 (6 bases). The CDR3 totals 14 residues. Trimming stripped 0 bases from V and 5 bases from J, with 12 bases between. Germline CDR1 SGHDT, CDR2 YYEEEE. This CDR3 reads CASSLEQGPHEQYF. The CDR3 nucleotides read TGTGCCAGCAGCTTGGAGCAGGGGCCCCACGAGCAGTACTTC.

V gene TRBV4-1 combines with J gene TRBJ2-7; D possibly corresponds to TRBD1 (5 bases). The ends were cut back, 8 bases at V and 2 bases at J, with 16 bases in the middle. Germline V CDR1 and CDR2: MGHRA, YSYEKL. There are 14 residues in the CDR3. As DNA, the CDR3 is TGCGCCAGCGTCCCCCGTCCAGGGCCCTACGAGCAGTACTTC. Amino acid sequence: CASVPRPGPYEQYF.

This chain links TRBV3-1 (or the pseudogene TRBV3-2) with TRBJ2-6, with 8 bases lining up with TRBD1. There are 17 residues in the CDR3. V was clipped by 8 bases and J by 1 base; unmatched bases: 10. Germline V gene data show CDR1 as LGHDT and CDR2 as YNNKEL (reference sequence). The CDR3 nucleotides read TGTGCCAGCCGGAGGGCAGGGGGCGTTTCTGGGGCCAACGTCCTGACTTTC. This translates into CASRRAGGVSGANVLTF.

J is TRBJ1-6 and V is TRBV18; weak D call: TRBD1 (5 bases). V was pared by 3 bases and J by 5 bases, with 14 bases between. From germline, CDR1 is KGHSH and CDR2 LQKENI. This CDR3 is built from 16 residues. The chain's CDR3 is CASSPSGTANNSPLHF. CDR3 bases: TGTGCCAGCTCACCTAGCGGGACGGCGAATAATTCACCCCTCCACTTT.

V gene TRBV12-3 or TRBV12-4 combines with J gene TRBJ1-1; TRBD1 might be the D (5 bases). There are 13 residues in the CDR3. The V and J ends lost 2 bases and 2 bases respectively, with 6 bases between them. The CDR3 DNA is TGTGCCAGCAGTTTAAGGGGAAACACTGAAGCTTTCTTT. Its translation: CASSLRGNTEAFF.

A single count supports this clone. The genes are TRBV19 and TRBJ1-6, with a possible D match to TRBD1 (5 bases). V was shortened by 5 bases and J by 8 bases, with 13 bases between the two germline ends. The CDR3 contains 14 residues. CDR1 LNHDA and CDR2 SQIVND come from the germline V gene (reference sequence). This CDR3 is CASSPGDRDSPLHF. CDR3 bases: TGTGCCAGTAGTCCCGGCGACAGAGATTCACCCCTCCACTTT. Full variable domain (remainder filled in from reference TRBV19 and TRBJ1-6): DGGITQSPKYLFRKEGQNVTLSCEQNLNHDAMYWYRQDPGQGLRLIYYSQIVNDFQKGDIAEGYSVSREKKESFPLTVTSAQKNPTAFYLCASSPGDRDSPLHFGNGTRLTVT.

The chain joins TRBV7-9 to TRBJ1-2, with 9 positions matching TRBD1. CDR1 and CDR2 from the germline V gene are SEHNR and FQNEAQ (reference sequence). Losses at the gene ends were 5 bases for V and 7 bases for J; bases not matched to a gene: 5. The length of the CDR3 is 13 residues. The CDR3 DNA reads TGTGCCAGCAGCCCGGGGACAGGGAGTGGCTACACCTTC. The encoded protein is CASSPGTGSGYTF.

This chain links TRBV10-3 with TRBJ1-2, with 9 bases fitting TRBD1. The CDR3 runs 16 residues. Germline-derived CDR1 and CDR2 are ENHRY and SYGVKD. V trimming: 4 bases; J trimming: 2 bases; junction bases outside the gene matches: 8. The CDR3 sequence: CAISGSNRGRNYGYTF. In DNA form, the CDR3 reads TGTGCCATCAGTGGATCTAACAGGGGGCGGAACTATGGCTACACCTTC.

V and J are TRBV19 and TRBJ1-4; 7 bases are shared with TRBD1. The CDR3 contains 13 residues. V lost 6 bases, J lost 7 bases, and 5 bases stayed unmatched. Germline-derived CDR1 and CDR2 are LNHDA and SQIVND (reference sequence). CDR3 sequence reads: CASSPTGTEKLFF. In DNA, the CDR3 is TGTGCCAGTAGCCCGACAGGGACTGAAAAACTGTTTTTT. Complete variable domain (other parts from reference TRBV19 and TRBJ1-4): DGGITQSPKYLFRKEGQNVTLSCEQNLNHDAMYWYRQDPGQGLRLIYYSQIVNDFQKGDIAEGYSVSREKKESFPLTVTSAQKNPTAFYLCASSPTGTEKLFFGSGTQLSVL.

The rearrangement uses TRBV4-3 and TRBJ2-7, with 8 bases identical to TRBD1. The trim removed 0 bases at V and 2 bases at J, leaving 6 bases unmatched. This CDR3 region has 16 residues. Germline V gives CDR1 LGHNA, CDR2 YSLEER. This chain's CDR3 is CASSQDWTGRTYEQYF. CDR3 in DNA: TGCGCCAGCAGCCAAGACTGGACAGGGAGGACCTACGAGCAGTACTTC.

The gene calls are TRBV7-9 and TRBJ1-2, with a weak D call TRBD1 (6 bases). Trimming stripped 4 bases from V and 8 bases from J, with 11 bases between. In germline, CDR1 is SEHNR, CDR2 FQNEAQ (reference sequence). CDR3 size: 12 residues. As DNA, the CDR3 is TGTGCCAGCAGCTCCTCAGGGGAGGGCTACACCTTC. This encodes CASSSSGEGYTF.

The chain combines TRBV7-3 with TRBJ1-2, with TRBD1 identical over 8 bases. The germline V gene has CDR1 SGHTA and CDR2 FQGTGA. J lost 5 bases, V lost 5 bases, and 7 bases had no gene match. CDR3 size: 14 residues. The CDR3 bases are TGTGCCAGCAGCCCCGGGACAGGAGGATATGGCTACACCTTC. Translated: CASSPGTGGYGYTF. The full variable domain, with the rest looked up from reference TRBV7-3 and TRBJ1-2, is GAGVSQTPSNKVTEKGKYVELRCDPISGHTALYWYRQSLGQGPEFLIYFQGTGAADDSGLPNDRFFAVRPEGSVSTLKIQRTERGDSAVYLCASSPGTGGYGYTFGSGTRLTVV.

The genes are TRBV6-5 and TRBJ1-2; TRBD1 matches at 9 bases. Trimming took 8 bases from V and 5 from J; bases not matched to a gene: 6. CDR1 and CDR2 from the germline V gene are MNHEY and SVGAGI. The CDR3 is 13 residues long. The CDR3 coding sequence is TGTGCCAGCCACGGGACAGGGAGGTATGGCTACACCTTC. Its protein is CASHGTGRYGYTF.

CDR3 in amino acids: CASSLSLMNTEAFF. CDR3 sequence (DNA): TGTGCCAGCAGTCTGAGCCTCATGAACACTGAAGCTTTCTTT. The chain combines TRBV27 with TRBJ1-1; D remains unclear. Germline assignment: CDR1 MNHEY and CDR2 SMNVEV (reference sequence). Trimming removed 5 bases from V and 0 bases from J, with 10 bases in between. This CDR3 region has 14 residues.

The rearrangement uses TRBV4-3 and TRBJ2-1; D gene unclear. There are 14 residues in the CDR3. Germline-derived CDR1 and CDR2 are LGHNA and YSLEER. V lost 0 bases, J lost 3 bases, and 6 bases lay in between. In DNA, the CDR3 is TGCGCCAGCAGCCAAGATCGGAGCTACAATGAGCAGTTCTTC. Protein sequence: CASSQDRSYNEQFF.

The chain joins TRBV11-2 to TRBJ1-1; 7 positions agree with TRBD1. V gave up 4 bases and J gave up 4 bases; unmatched junction bases: 12. The CDR3 is 16 amino acids. The germline gives CDR1 SGHAT, CDR2 FQNNGV. The DNA for the CDR3 is TGTGCCAGCAGCTACTTCTACGGACAGGAGGGCACTGAAGCTTTCTTT. Translated: CASSYFYGQEGTEAFF.

This chain uses TRBV7-7 with TRBJ2-2, with D perhaps TRBD1 (5 bases). The CDR3 consists of 15 residues. CDR1 and CDR2 from the germline V gene are SSHAT and FNYEAQ (reference sequence). Trimming left V 6 bases short and J 3 bases short, with 14 bases between. CDR3 sequence (DNA): TGTGCCAGCAGATCCGCAGGGCTCTACACCGGGGAGCTGTTTTTT. Residues: CASRSAGLYTGELFF. The full variable domain, its missing parts supplied by reference TRBV7-7 and TRBJ2-2, is GAGVSQSPRYKVTKRGQDVTLRCDPISSHATLYWYQQALGQGPEFLTYFNYEAQPDKSGLPSDRFSAERPEGSISTLTIQRTEQRDSAMYRCASRSAGLYTGELFFGEGSRLTVL.